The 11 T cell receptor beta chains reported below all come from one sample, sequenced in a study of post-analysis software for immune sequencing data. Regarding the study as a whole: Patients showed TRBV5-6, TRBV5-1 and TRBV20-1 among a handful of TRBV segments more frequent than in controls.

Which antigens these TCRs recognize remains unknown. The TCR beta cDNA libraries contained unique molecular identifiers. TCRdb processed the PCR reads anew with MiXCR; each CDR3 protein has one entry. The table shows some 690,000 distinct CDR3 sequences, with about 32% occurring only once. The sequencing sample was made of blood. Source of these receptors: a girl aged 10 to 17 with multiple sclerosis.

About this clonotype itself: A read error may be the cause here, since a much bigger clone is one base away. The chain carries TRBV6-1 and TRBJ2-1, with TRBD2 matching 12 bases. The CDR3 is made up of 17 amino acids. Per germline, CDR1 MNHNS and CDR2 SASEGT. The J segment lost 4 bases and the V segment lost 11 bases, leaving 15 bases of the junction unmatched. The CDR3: CAGWTAASGGDYNEQFF. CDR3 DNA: TGTGCCGGCTGGACCGCGGCTAGCGGGGGGGATTACAATGAGCAGTTCTTC.

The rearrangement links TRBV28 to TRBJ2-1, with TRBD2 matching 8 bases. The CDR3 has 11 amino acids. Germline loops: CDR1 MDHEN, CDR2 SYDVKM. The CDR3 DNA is TGTAGTAGCGGGACCTACAATGAGCAGTTCTTC. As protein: CSSGTYNEQFF.

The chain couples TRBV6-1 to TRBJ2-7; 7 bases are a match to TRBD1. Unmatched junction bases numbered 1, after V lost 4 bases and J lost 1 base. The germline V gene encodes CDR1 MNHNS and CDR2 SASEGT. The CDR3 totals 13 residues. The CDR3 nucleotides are TGTGCCAGCAGTGCGGGACAGTCCTACGAGCAGTACTTC. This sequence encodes CASSAGQSYEQYF.

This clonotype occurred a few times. The CDR3 DNA is TGCAGCGTCGCCGGGACGGCCCAAGAGACCCAGTACTTC. This translates into CSVAGTAQETQYF. V gene TRBV29-1 combines with J gene TRBJ2-5; TRBD1 or TRBD2 may be the D gene (5 bases each). Trimming removed 6 bases at V and 1 base at J, with 12 bases between. CDR1 is SQVTM, CDR2 ANQGSEA, per germline. The CDR3 covers 13 residues.

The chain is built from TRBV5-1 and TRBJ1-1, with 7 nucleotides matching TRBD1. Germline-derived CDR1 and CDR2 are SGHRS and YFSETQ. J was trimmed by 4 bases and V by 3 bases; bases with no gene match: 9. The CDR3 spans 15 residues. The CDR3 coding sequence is TGCGCCAGCAGCTCCCAGGGGGGACGGGGCACTGAAGCTTTCTTT. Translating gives CASSSQGGRGTEAFF.

The CDR3 loop is CATIDRTEAFF. As DNA, the CDR3 is TGTGCTACCATCGACCGGACTGAAGCTTTCTTT. This chain uses TRBV11-2 with TRBJ1-1; D is ambiguous. The CDR3 loop spans 11 amino acids. From germline, CDR1 is SGHAT and CDR2 FQNNGV.

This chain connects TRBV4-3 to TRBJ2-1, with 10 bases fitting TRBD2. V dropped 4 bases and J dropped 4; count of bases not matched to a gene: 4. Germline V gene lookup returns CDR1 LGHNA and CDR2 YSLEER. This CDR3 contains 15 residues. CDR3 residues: CASSPSGREYNEQFF. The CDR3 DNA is TGCGCCAGCAGCCCCAGCGGGAGGGAATACAATGAGCAGTTCTTC.

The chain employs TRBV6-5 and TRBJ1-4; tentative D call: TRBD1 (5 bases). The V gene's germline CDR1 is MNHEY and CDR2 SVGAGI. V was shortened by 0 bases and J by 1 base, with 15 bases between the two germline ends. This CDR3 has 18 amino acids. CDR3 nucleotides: TGTGCCAGCAGTTACTCTTATGGGGGGGGAGGAACTAATGAAAAACTGTTTTTT. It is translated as CASSYSYGGGGTNEKLFF.

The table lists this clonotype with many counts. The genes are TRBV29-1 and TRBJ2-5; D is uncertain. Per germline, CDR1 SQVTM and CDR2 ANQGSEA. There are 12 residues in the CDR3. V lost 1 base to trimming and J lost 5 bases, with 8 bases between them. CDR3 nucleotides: TGCAGCGTTGAAGGGTTCGGCGAGACCCAGTACTTC. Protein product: CSVEGFGETQYF.

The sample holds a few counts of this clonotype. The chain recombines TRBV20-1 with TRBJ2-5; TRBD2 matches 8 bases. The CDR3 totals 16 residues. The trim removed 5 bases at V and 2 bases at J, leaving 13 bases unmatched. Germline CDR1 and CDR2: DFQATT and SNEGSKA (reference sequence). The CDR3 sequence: CSACGHRRGAQETQYF. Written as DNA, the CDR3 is TGCAGTGCTTGTGGGCATCGGCGGGGGGCACAAGAGACCCAGTACTTC.

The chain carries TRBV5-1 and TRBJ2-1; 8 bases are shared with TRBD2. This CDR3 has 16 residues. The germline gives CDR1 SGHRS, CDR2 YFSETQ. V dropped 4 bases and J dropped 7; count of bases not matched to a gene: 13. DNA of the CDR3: TGCGCCAGCAGCCGGGTGATCGGGAGGGTTGAGAATGAGCAGTTCTTC. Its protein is CASSRVIGRVENEQFF.